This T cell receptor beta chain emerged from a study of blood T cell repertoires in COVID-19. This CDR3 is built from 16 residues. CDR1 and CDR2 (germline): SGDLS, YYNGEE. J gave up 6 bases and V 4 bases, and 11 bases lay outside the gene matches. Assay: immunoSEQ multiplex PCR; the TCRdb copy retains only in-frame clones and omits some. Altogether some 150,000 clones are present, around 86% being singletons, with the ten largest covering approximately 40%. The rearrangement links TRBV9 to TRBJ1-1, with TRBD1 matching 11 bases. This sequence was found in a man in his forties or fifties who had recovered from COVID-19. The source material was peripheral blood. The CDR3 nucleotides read TGTGCCAGCAGCCTTCAAACGGGGACAGGGGGTTCTGAAGCTTTCTTT. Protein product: CASSLQTGTGGSEAFF.